Below, 22 T cell receptor beta chains from the same sample are listed, as sequenced in a study of T cells in women clearing cervical HPV infection. Clones were read by immunoSEQ multiplex PCR, and TCRdb kept only the in-frame ones, dropping some. The sample spans fewer than 35,000 clones; the ten largest clones claim 18%. Material for sequencing was blood buffy coat. These receptors all come from a woman aged 18 to 75 with a cervical HPV16 infection that either progressed to CIN3+ or cleared (not recorded which).

Notes on this clone: The read ends 3 residues shy of where the CDR3 ends; the end is completed using the germline J gene. The V call is TRBV20-1, the J call TRBJ2-1, with 7 bases aligning to TRBD2. V trimming: 7 bases; J trimming: 6 bases; junction bases outside the gene matches: 6. CDR1 is DFQATT, CDR2 SNEGSKA, per germline (reference sequence). The CDR3 runs to 12 residues. CDR3 protein: CSGMGRGNEQFF. CDR3 DNA, as far as it was read: TGCAGTGGTATGGGGAGGGGCAATGAG.

Regarding this clone: The read stops 3 residues short of the end of the CDR3; the missing end is completed from the germline J gene. The same CDR3 can be traced to other DNA sequences in this sample. This chain uses TRBV20-1 with TRBJ2-1; possible D gene TRBD2, 6 bases. V was shortened by 1 base and J by 6 bases, with 7 bases between the two germline ends. The CDR3 sequence is 12 residues long. Germline lookup yields CDR1 DFQATT and CDR2 SNEGSKA (reference sequence). Incomplete CDR3 DNA: TGCAGTGCTAGAGGGGGGGTCAATGAG. It specifies CSARGGVNE. Given in full, the CDR3 is CSARGGVNEQFF.

With regard to this clone: The sequence runs out 3 residues before the end of the CDR3; the remainder is reconstructed from the germline J gene. The V gene is TRBV20-1, the J gene TRBJ2-3; D possibly corresponds to TRBD1 (5 bases). Germline-derived CDR1 and CDR2 are DFQATT and SNEGSKA (reference sequence). The CDR3 totals 12 residues. Partial CDR3 DNA: TGCAGTGCTAGACAGGGCCAAGAGACG. Translation: CSARQGQET. The entire CDR3 sequence reads CSARQGQETQYF.

Comments on this clone: The read gets to within 3 residues of the CDR3 end, and the germline J gene fills in the rest. This chain connects TRBV2 to TRBJ1-4, with TRBD1 as a possible D gene (6 bases). V was clipped by 6 bases and J by 9 bases, with 17 bases between them. The CDR3 loop spans 14 amino acids. Germline V gene lookup returns CDR1 SNHLY and CDR2 FYNNEI. The CDR3 DNA, read in part, is TGTGCCAGCAGGGCACAGGGAAAGTCCAAAAAA. Translation: CASRAQGKSKK. The entire CDR3 protein is CASRAQGKSKKLFF.

Points on this clone: The read ends 3 residues before the CDR3 terminus; that terminus is restored from the germline J gene. The chain uses TRBV19 and TRBJ1-2; maybe TRBD1 (6 bases). CDR3 length: 15 residues. V was clipped by 7 bases and J by 3 bases, with 18 bases between them. The germline V gene has CDR1 LNHDA and CDR2 SQIVND (reference sequence). CDR3 DNA (partial): TGTGCCAGTACCCTGCCGGGACAAACCTACTATGGC. As protein: CASTLPGQTYYG. The full-length CDR3 reads as CASTLPGQTYYGYTF. The variable domain in full, completed from reference TRBV19 and TRBJ1-2, reads DGGITQSPKYLFRKEGQNVTLSCEQNLNHDAMYWYRQDPGQGLRLIYYSQIVNDFQKGDIAEGYSVSREKKESFPLTVTSAQKNPTAFYLCASTLPGQTYYGYTFGSGTRLTVV.

A word on this clone: The CDR3 is cut off 3 residues early in the read; its end comes from the germline J gene. The rearrangement joins TRBV5-5 to TRBJ1-5; weak D call: TRBD1 (5 bases). Germline values: CDR1 SGHKS, CDR2 YYEKEE (reference sequence). CDR3 length: 14 amino acids. Trimming left V 4 bases short and J 1 base short, with 9 bases between. The DNA read from the CDR3 is TGTGCCAGCAGCCGGTCAGGGAGCAATCAGCCC. This sequence encodes CASSRSGSNQP. The whole CDR3 protein reads CASSRSGSNQPQHF.

About this clone: Read data end 3 residues before the CDR3 end; the end is taken from the germline J gene. The J gene is TRBJ1-2, the V gene TRBV6-2 or TRBV6-3, with D perhaps TRBD1 (5 bases). Germline V CDR1 and CDR2: MNHEY, SVGEGT. The CDR3 sequence is 13 residues long. CDR3 residues: CASTYTQGGNYTF. Partial CDR3 DNA: TGTGCCAGCACCTACACCCAGGGAGGGAAC.

The DNA read from the CDR3 is TGCGCCAGCAGCTTGTCTATGGCGGGGGTCACAGATACC. Translated, it gives CASSLSMAGVTDT. The full CDR3 sequence reads CASSLSMAGVTDTQYF. The V call is TRBV5-1, the J call TRBJ2-5, with 7 bases that match TRBD2. With the read ending 3 residues before the CDR3 end, the germline J gene is used to fill in that end. Germline lookup yields CDR1 SGHRS and CDR2 YFSETQ. The CDR3 spans 16 residues.

As for this clone: The read comes to an end 3 residues before the CDR3 does, leaving the germline J gene to fill in the end. The chain recombines TRBV7-9 with TRBJ2-1; 10 bases align to TRBD2. This CDR3 is built from 14 residues. V shed 4 bases and J 7 bases; nucleotides not matched to a gene: 4. Germline CDR1 is SEHNR and CDR2 is FQNEAQ (reference sequence). The CDR3 spells CASSSGLAANEQFF. The sequenced CDR3 bases are TGTGCCAGCAGCTCCGGACTAGCGGCGAATGAG.

Concerning this clone itself: Read sequence stops 3 residues before the CDR3 end, and the germline J gene provides the missing end. The chain carries TRBV5-4 and TRBJ2-7; D is perhaps TRBD2 (6 bases). V was clipped by 2 bases and J by 3 bases, with 9 bases between them. The CDR3 is made up of 13 amino acids. Germline V CDR1 and CDR2: SGHNT, YYREEE (reference sequence). The CDR3 bases that were read are TGTGCCAGCAGCTTAGGGACTGACTACGAG. This gives the protein CASSLGTDYE. The whole CDR3 sequence is CASSLGTDYEQYF.

A remark on this clone: The read ends 3 residues early relative to the CDR3; the germline J gene fills the gap. This chain links TRBV2 with TRBJ1-5, with D possibly matching TRBD1 (5 bases). Germline loops: CDR1 SNHLY, CDR2 FYNNEI. The CDR3 spans 15 residues. Trimming took off 8 bases at V and 1 base at J, with 15 bases between the two ends. The CDR3 protein is CASRSDSFSNQPQHF. CDR3 DNA (partial): TGTGCCAGCCGGTCAGACAGTTTCAGCAATCAGCCC.

Worth noting for this clone: The read falls 3 residues short of the CDR3 end, and the missing part is taken from the germline J gene. The gene calls are TRBV7-2 and TRBJ2-2; 9 positions agree with TRBD1. Looked up from germline, CDR1 is SGHTA and CDR2 is FQGNSA. The CDR3 is made up of 15 amino acids. CDR3 amino acids: CASSLVGQGGEKLFF. Incomplete CDR3 DNA: TGTGCCAGCAGCTTAGTGGGACAGGGAGGGGAAAAG.

Comment on this clone: The read ends 3 residues shy of where the CDR3 ends; the end is completed using the germline J gene. The chain uses TRBV23-1 and TRBJ1-2; the D is unclear. TRBV23-1 is noted as an ORF with a role that remains uncertain. This CDR3 comprises 13 residues. This chain's CDR3 is CASSQWFHNDYTF. CDR3 DNA (partial): TGCGCCAGCAGTCAATGGTTCCACAATGAC.

About this clone: The observed sequence ends 3 residues before the CDR3 terminus, with the missing tail filled in from the germline J gene. The chain recombines TRBV20-1 with TRBJ2-1; 15 positions match TRBD2. The CDR3 is 15 residues long. The trim removed 6 bases at V and 2 bases at J, leaving 2 bases unmatched. CDR1 is DFQATT and CDR2 is SNEGSKA in the germline V gene (reference sequence). This CDR3 reads CSAWTSGRAYNEQFF. CDR3 bases read: TGCAGTGCGTGGACTAGCGGGAGGGCCTACAATGAG.

As concerns this clone: A read error may produce the germline difference seen at one junction end. The read terminates 3 residues ahead of where the CDR3 ends, so the germline J gene completes it. The chain couples TRBV7-6 to TRBJ2-4; the match to TRBD1 covers 11 bases. Germline loops: CDR1 SGHVS, CDR2 FNYEAQ. This CDR3 has 15 residues. The CDR3 here is CDSSLGGQGVDGQYF. The CDR3 bases that were read are TGTGACAGCAGCTTAGGGGGACAGGGGGTTGATGGT. Combining the CDR3 with reference TRBV7-6 and TRBJ2-4 gives the whole variable domain GAGVSQSPRYKVTKRGQDVALRCDPISGHVSLYWYRQALGQGPEFLTYFNYEAQQDKSGLPNDRFSAERPEGSISTLTIQRTEQRDSAMYRCDSSLGGQGVDGQYFGAGTRLSVL.

To note about this clone: The read halts 3 residues ahead of the CDR3 end, with the missing end drawn from the germline J gene. V and J are TRBV28 and TRBJ2-1; D gene unclear. V gave up 2 bases and J gave up 0 bases, with 5 bases separating them. The germline gives CDR1 MDHEN, CDR2 SYDVKM. This CDR3 comprises 14 residues. CDR3 amino acids: CASSLPSSYNEQFF. The covered CDR3 bases are TGTGCCAGCAGTTTACCTAGCTCCTACAATGAG.

A note on this clone: The CDR3 end falls 3 residues outside the read, so it is completed with the germline J gene. V is TRBV14 and J is TRBJ1-4; 7 bases fit TRBD1. This CDR3 has 15 amino acids. Germline CDR1 and CDR2: SGHDN and FVKESK. The CDR3 DNA, read in part, is TGTGCCAGCAGCCCAATGGACAGGCCTAATTCACCA. Residues: CASSPMDRPNSP. The whole CDR3 protein is CASSPMDRPNSPLFF.

As for this clone: The read ends 3 residues early relative to the CDR3; the germline J gene fills the gap. Other DNA variants within this sample encode the same CDR3. The chain couples TRBV19 to TRBJ1-3; no clear D. Looked up from germline, CDR1 is LNHDA and CDR2 is SQIVND (reference sequence). The CDR3 length is 13 residues. Trimming removed 4 bases at V and 9 bases at J, with 13 bases between. This CDR3 is CASSTGSQSTIYF. Incomplete CDR3 DNA: TGTGCCAGTAGTACCGGTTCACAGTCCACC. Based on the CDR3 plus reference TRBV19 and TRBJ1-3, the full variable domain is DGGITQSPKYLFRKEGQNVTLSCEQNLNHDAMYWYRQDPGQGLRLIYYSQIVNDFQKGDIAEGYSVSREKKESFPLTVTSAQKNPTAFYLCASSTGSQSTIYFGEGSWLTVV.

With regard to this clone: The read is 3 residues too short to cover the CDR3 end, so that end is filled in from the germline J gene. This chain connects TRBV20-1 to TRBJ2-3, with 10 bases identical to TRBD2. This CDR3 contains 15 residues. In germline, CDR1 is DFQATT, CDR2 SNEGSKA (reference sequence). V trimming: 5 bases; J trimming: 5 bases; junction bases outside the gene matches: 10. Here the CDR3 reads CSAQKSSGSLDTQYF. CDR3 DNA, as far as it was read: TGCAGTGCTCAAAAATCTAGCGGGAGTCTAGATACG.

CDR3 loop: CASSPEGLHYNEQFF. CDR3 DNA (partial): TGTGCCAGCTCACCCGAAGGACTACATTACAATGAG. The chain carries TRBV18 and TRBJ2-1, with a tentative D call TRBD2 (6 bases). Sequencing ends 3 residues short of the CDR3 end; the germline J gene provides the rest. This CDR3 is built from 15 residues. Germline CDR1 reads KGHSH; CDR2 reads LQKENI. V was pared by 3 bases and J by 4 bases, with 13 bases between.

For this clone: The read falls 3 residues short of the CDR3 end, and the missing part is taken from the germline J gene. The chain carries TRBV7-2 and TRBJ2-3; D ambiguous. Germline assignment: CDR1 SGHTA and CDR2 FQGNSA. The CDR3 consists of 14 residues. V lost 5 bases to trimming and J lost 2 bases, with 11 bases between them. CDR3: CASSPTLNTDTQYF. The sequenced CDR3 bases are TGTGCCAGCAGCCCTACCCTCAACACAGATACG.

A word on this clone: The read terminates 3 residues before the CDR3 end, so the remaining end is supplied by the germline J gene. The chain has TRBV30 and TRBJ2-1, with a tentative D call TRBD1 (5 bases). The CDR3 is 14 residues long. The V gene's germline CDR1 is GTSNPN and CDR2 SVGIG (reference sequence). The ends were cut back, 8 bases at V and 4 bases at J, with 18 bases in the middle. CDR3 loop: CARPQGGAYNEQFF. The covered CDR3 bases are TGTGCCCGCCCCCAGGGTGGAGCTTACAATGAG.